This TCR beta chain derives from a study of T-cell memory formation after mild COVID-19. Constant-segment primers were used for 5'RACE, and the resulting TCR alpha and TCR beta cDNA libraries carried sample barcodes and UMIs. One entry per CDR3 protein results from TCRdb running MiXCR on the 5' RACE reads. The sample shows some 310,000 distinct CDR3 sequences, approximately 22% of them seen only once. Overall study findings and caveats: Confirmation was lacking for SARS-CoV-2 specificity of second-wave clones that peaked on day 37. Researchers found some responding clones in pre-infection memory, a sign that cross-reactive memory joined. Among CD4+ contracting clones, most were CM and EM, and CD8+ ones EMRA.

Notes on this clonotype: Its antigen is as yet unknown.

This CDR3 is 17 amino acids long. Losses at the gene ends were 4 bases for V and 1 base for J; bases not matched to a gene: 8. Germline V gives CDR1 SQVTM, CDR2 ANQGSEA. Sequenced material: PBMCs or a T cell subset sorted from them (not recorded which). The chain recombines TRBV29-1 with TRBJ2-3; 13 positions match TRBD2. This TCR was recovered from a man between 18 and 29 years old who had mild COVID-19 (a few samples of this study predate the infection). Cell type and time point are not known. DNA of the CDR3: TGCAGCGTTGTGACTAGCGGGGGGCCTCGACGCACAGATACGCAGTATTTT. It translates to CSVVTSGGPRRTDTQYF.